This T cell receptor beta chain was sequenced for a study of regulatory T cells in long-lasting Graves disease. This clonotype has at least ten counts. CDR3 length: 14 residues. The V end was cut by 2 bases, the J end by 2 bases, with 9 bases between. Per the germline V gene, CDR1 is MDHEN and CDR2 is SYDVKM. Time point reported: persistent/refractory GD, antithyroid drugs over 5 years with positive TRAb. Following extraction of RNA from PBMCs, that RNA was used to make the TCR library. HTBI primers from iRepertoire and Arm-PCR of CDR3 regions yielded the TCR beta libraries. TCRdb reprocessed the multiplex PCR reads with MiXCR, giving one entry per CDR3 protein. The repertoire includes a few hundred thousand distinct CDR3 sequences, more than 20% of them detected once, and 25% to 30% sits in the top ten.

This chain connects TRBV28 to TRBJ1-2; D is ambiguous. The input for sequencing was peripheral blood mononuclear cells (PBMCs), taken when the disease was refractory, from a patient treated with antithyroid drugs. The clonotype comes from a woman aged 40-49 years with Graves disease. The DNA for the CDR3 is TGTGCCAGCAGTTTAAAGGGAGTCAACTATGGCTACACCTTC. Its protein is CASSLKGVNYGYTF.